The 11 T cell receptor beta chains presented below share a single source sample, sequenced in a study of CXCR3-negative and CXCR3-positive naive CD8 T cells. The authors made the TRB cDNA libraries by 5' RACE using UMI labels. TCRdb processed the 5' RACE reads again and assigns one entry to each CDR3 protein, with no DNA. This sample's clone table lists fewer than 90,000 distinct CDR3 sequences. The specimen was naive CXCR3- CD8+ T cells from blood. Subset: CD45RO-CCR7+CD27+CD95- naive CD8+ T cells lacking CXCR3 (TNR3-). Every receptor here comes from a human donor in good health. Some clones in this sample may be carry-over from other donors' samples.

This sequence joins TRBV7-3 and TRBJ2-1; the TCRdb D gene call, TRBD2, has no DNA to confirm it. This CDR3 is built from 18 residues. Per germline, CDR1 SGHTA and CDR2 FQGTGA. CDR3 loop: CASSEGTSGGPLRDEQFF.

The V and J genes are TRBV6-9 and TRBJ1-1; as DNA is missing, the TRBD1 call by TCRdb cannot be tested. CDR1 MNHGY and CDR2 SVAAGI come from the germline V gene. The CDR3 sequence is 19 residues long. CDR3 amino acids: CASPEPQRSRTGLNTEAFF.

This rearrangement joins TRBV29-1 to TRBJ2-3; with no DNA, the TCRdb D assignment of TRBD1 cannot be verified. Germline assignment: CDR1 SQVTM and CDR2 ANQGSEA. CDR3 length: 13 amino acids. CDR3 region: CSVPRGGQGTQYF.

This rearrangement joins TRBV6-4 to TRBJ2-2; the D call from TCRdb, TRBD2, cannot be confirmed without DNA. This CDR3 region has 15 residues. The germline V gene has CDR1 MRHNA and CDR2 SNTAGT. The CDR3: CASSENAGVGGELFF.

The chain has TRBV29-1 and TRBJ2-7; TCRdb proposes TRBD1, but this gene call is untestable without DNA. The germline gives CDR1 SQVTM, CDR2 ANQGSEA. The CDR3 runs 14 residues. This CDR3 reads CSVESRDEAYEQYF.

The gene calls are TRBV6-2 or TRBV6-3 and TRBJ1-1; TCRdb's D call, TRBD1, is unchecked because there is no DNA. The germline CDR1 and CDR2 sequences are MNHEY and SVGEGT. The CDR3 spans 13 residues. The CDR3 protein is CASNFGGGTEAFF.

The chain joins TRBV3-1 to TRBJ1-1; TCRdb's D call of TRBD1 is untestable without DNA. There are 13 residues in the CDR3. Germline CDR1 is LGHDT and CDR2 is YNNKEL (reference sequence). The CDR3 sequence: CASSQWTDTEAFF. The full variable domain, completed using reference TRBV3-1 and TRBJ1-1, is DTAVSQTPKYLVTQMGNDKSIKCEQNLGHDTMYWYKQDSKKFLKIMFSYNNKELIINETVPNRFSPKSPDKAHLNLHINSLELGDSAVYFCASSQWTDTEAFFGQGTRLTVV.

The chain carries TRBV5-1 and TRBJ2-7; TCRdb outputs TRBD2, but without DNA this stays unchecked. The V gene's germline CDR1 is SGHRS and CDR2 YFSETQ. The CDR3 totals 15 residues. The CDR3 sequence is CASSLGGLASNEQYF.

The J gene is TRBJ2-1, the V gene TRBV7-9. This CDR3 is built from 13 residues. CDR1 is SEHNR, CDR2 FQNEAQ, per germline (reference sequence). CDR3 sequence: CASSLGSDNEQFF.

This chain links TRBV5-1 with TRBJ1-3. The V gene's germline CDR1 is SGHRS and CDR2 YFSETQ. The CDR3 totals 13 residues. CDR3 protein: CASSFGDGNTIYF.

The V call is TRBV4-1, the J call TRBJ1-4. The CDR3 is made up of 14 amino acids. Germline loops: CDR1 MGHRA, CDR2 YSYEKL. CDR3 amino acids: CASSFTETNEKLFF.